These 10 T cell receptor beta chains came from one sample sequenced in a study of identifying expanded T cells in peripheral blood (dated by TCRdb to the late 2010s). Libraries were built with the immunoSEQ multiplex PCR assay. Imported from immuneACCESS, the table was reduced by TCRdb to in-frame sequences with V and J called. These copies leave out some clones; in studies compared against another copy, an unresolved V gene accounts for under half, and the cause of the remainder is not known. The sample includes about 81,000 clones, with around 83% observed a single time. The top ten constitute roughly a fifth of the sample. Sequencing input: blood. These receptors were taken from a person between 18 and 70 years old in good health.

The chain employs TRBV19 and TRBJ1-5; possible D gene TRBD1, 6 bases. The CDR3 spans 13 residues. V was pared by 5 bases and J by 6 bases, with 11 bases between. Germline V gene data show CDR1 as LNHDA and CDR2 as SQIVND (reference sequence). The chain's CDR3 is CASSGTGFQPQHF. The CDR3 nucleotides are TGTGCCAGTAGTGGTACAGGGTTTCAGCCCCAGCATTTT.

V is TRBV9 and J is TRBJ2-7, with 7 positions matching TRBD2. V shed 0 bases and J 6 bases; nucleotides not matched to a gene: 6. This CDR3 contains 14 residues. Germline CDR1 and CDR2: SGDLS and YYNGEE. The chain's CDR3 is CASSVAGASGEQYF. The DNA for the CDR3 is TGTGCCAGCAGCGTAGCTGGGGCTAGCGGCGAGCAGTACTTC.

The rearrangement links TRBV4-3 to TRBJ2-3; 13 bases line up with TRBD2. The germline V gene has CDR1 LGHNA and CDR2 YSLEER. This CDR3 region has 16 residues. V shed 3 bases and J 6 bases; nucleotides not matched to a gene: 6. This CDR3 reads CASSHRLAGGSDTQYF. CDR3 coding DNA: TGCGCCAGCAGCCACCGACTAGCGGGAGGTTCGGATACGCAGTATTTT.

The CDR3 loop is CASSPEGWVGWNTEAFF. DNA for the CDR3: TGTGCCAGCAGCCCAGAGGGTTGGGTCGGATGGAACACTGAAGCTTTCTTT. The chain employs TRBV14 and TRBJ1-1, with D unclear. There are 17 residues in the CDR3. V lost 4 bases to trimming and J lost 1 base, with 19 bases between them. Germline V gene sequence: CDR1 SGHDN, CDR2 FVKESK.

V gene TRBV7-2 combines with J gene TRBJ2-7; either TRBD1 or TRBD2 may fit D (5 bases each). The germline CDR1 and CDR2 sequences are SGHTA and FQGNSA. Trimming removed 3 bases from V and 2 bases from J, with 14 bases in between. CDR3 length: 15 amino acids. In DNA form, the CDR3 reads TGTGCCAGCAGCTTCGCTCCCCTGGGGGCCTACGAGCAGTACTTC. It yields the protein CASSFAPLGAYEQYF.

This chain connects TRBV14 to TRBJ1-2; possible D gene TRBD1, 5 bases. The germline V gene encodes CDR1 SGHDN and CDR2 FVKESK. V lost 1 base and J lost 6, with 12 bases in between. The CDR3 totals 14 residues. As DNA, the CDR3 is TGTGCCAGCAGCCAAGTCTTGGAGGGGAATGGCTACACCTTC. Amino acid sequence: CASSQVLEGNGYTF.

The rearrangement uses TRBV6-5 and TRBJ2-5, with D perhaps TRBD1 or TRBD2 (5 bases each). CDR3 length: 13 amino acids. Trimming stripped 6 bases from V and 7 bases from J, with 15 bases between. The germline V gene encodes CDR1 MNHEY and CDR2 SVGAGI. CDR3 in DNA: TGTGCCAGCAGCCGCCGGGGCGCGGGGACCCAGTACTTC. Its translation: CASSRRGAGTQYF.

The sample holds a few counts of this clone. The chain carries TRBV30 and TRBJ1-2; D is undetermined. Looked up from germline, CDR1 is GTSNPN and CDR2 is SVGIG (reference sequence). Trimming stripped 1 base from V and 4 bases from J, with 13 bases between. The CDR3 runs 14 residues. CDR3 residues: CAWSGTSGTYGYTF. Here the CDR3 DNA reads TGTGCCTGGAGTGGGACTAGCGGTACCTATGGCTACACCTTC.

The gene calls are TRBV18 and TRBJ2-5, with 8 bases fitting TRBD1. The CDR3 is made up of 15 amino acids. The germline V gene has CDR1 KGHSH and CDR2 LQKENI. Trimming took 3 bases from V and 5 from J; bases not matched to a gene: 8. The CDR3 protein is CASSPINRGMETQYF. The CDR3 bases are TGTGCCAGCTCACCCATAAACAGGGGGATGGAGACCCAGTACTTC.

This clone has a single count. The chain employs TRBV15 and TRBJ2-7; unclear D gene. Germline V gene data show CDR1 as LNHNV and CDR2 as YYDKDF (reference sequence). V shed 0 bases and J shed 1 base, with 4 bases lying between them. This CDR3 has 13 residues. The CDR3 coding sequence is TGTGCCACCAGCAGAGATTTTTCCTACGAGCAGTACTTC. Protein sequence: CATSRDFSYEQYF.